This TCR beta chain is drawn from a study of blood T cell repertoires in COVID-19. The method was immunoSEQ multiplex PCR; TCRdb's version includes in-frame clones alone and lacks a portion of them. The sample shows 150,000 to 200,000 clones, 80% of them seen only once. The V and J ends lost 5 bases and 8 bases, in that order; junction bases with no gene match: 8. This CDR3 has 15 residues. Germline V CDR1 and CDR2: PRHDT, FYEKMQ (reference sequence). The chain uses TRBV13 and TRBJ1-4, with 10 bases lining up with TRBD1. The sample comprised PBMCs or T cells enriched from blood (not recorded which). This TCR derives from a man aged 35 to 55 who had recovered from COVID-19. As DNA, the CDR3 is TGTGCCAGCAGCAAATCCGGGACAGGGGACGAAAAACTGTTTTTT. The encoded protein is CASSKSGTGDEKLFF.